Listed below are T cell receptor beta chains from one sample, sequenced in a study of blood T cells in healthy people across ages. MiXCR was run by TCRdb on the 5' RACE reads, yielding one entry per CDR3 protein. The table shows approximately 810,000 distinct CDR3 sequences, with around 36% occurring only once. The source material was blood. Receptors originate from a man aged 18 to 30 in good health. Both conserved end residues are part of each CDR3. The D gene is left open where the match is weak. Size values are once, few and many counts, or a class for expanded clones, and some rows have none.

v_gene	abundance	d_gene	j_gene	CDR3nt	CDR3aa
TRBV9	few	TRBD2	TRBJ2-4	TGTGCCAGCAGCGTTAGCGGGGCCGGGAACAATGAGCAGTACTTC	CASSVSGAGNNEQYF
TRBV7-2	.	.	TRBJ2-2	TGTGCCAGCACCCCCAACACCTACACCGGGGAGCTGTTTTTT	CASTPNTYTGELFF
TRBV12-3/TRBV12-4	.	.	TRBJ2-5	TGTGCCAGCAGTAAACAGGTGGAGACCCAGTACTTC	CASSKQVETQYF
TRBV27	.	TRBD1	TRBJ1-5	TGTGCCAGCAGTCCGAATGACAGGGACCCTAGCAATCAGCCCCAGCATTTT	CASSPNDRDPSNQPQHF
TRBV5-5	.	.	TRBJ1-1	TGTGCCAGCAGCTCTCAGTTCTCTAGGGTCTCTGAAGCTTTCTTT	CASSSQFSRVSEAFF
TRBV20-1	once	.	TRBJ1-3	TGCAGTGCTAGAGATTTGGGCGGAAACACCATATATTTT	CSARDLGGNTIYF
TRBV20-1	.	.	TRBJ2-1	TGCAGTGCTAGAGATACCAGGGGCGTTAACAATGAGCAGTTCTTC	CSARDTRGVNNEQFF
TRBV4-3	.	.	TRBJ1-6	TGCGCCAGCAGCCCGGGAAGGGTTTCACCCCTCCACTTT	CASSPGRVSPLHF
TRBV6-4	.	.	TRBJ1-5	TGTGCCAGCAGAGACGACAGGTATAGCAATCAGCCCCAGCATTTT	CASRDDRYSNQPQHF
TRBV4-1	few	.	TRBJ1-1	TGCGCCAGCAGAGACGGGACGGTGAACACTGAAGCTTTCTTT	CASRDGTVNTEAFF
TRBV5-1	few	.	TRBJ2-5	TGCGCCAGCAGCTTGATAGGCCCAAGAGAACAAGAGACCCAGTACTTC	CASSLIGPREQETQYF
TRBV12-3/TRBV12-4	many	TRBD1	TRBJ2-6	TGTGCCAGCAGTTTGGAGACAGGGGCGGCCAACGTCCTGACTTTC	CASSLETGAANVLTF
TRBV5-1	many	.	TRBJ1-2	TGCGCCAGCAGCTTGTCTGGACATACTAACTATGGCTACACCTTC	CASSLSGHTNYGYTF
TRBV3-1	.	TRBD2	TRBJ2-3	TGTGCCAGCAGCTTCCGGGGAGGGGCACAGAACACAGATACGCAGTATTTT	CASSFRGGAQNTDTQYF
TRBV20-1	few	.	TRBJ2-1	TGCAGTGCCATACCCTCCTACAATGAGCAGTTCTTC	CSAIPSYNEQFF
TRBV7-9	few	TRBD2	TRBJ2-3	TGTGCCAGCAGCCGCCCGACTAGCGGGGGGGCGGTAAGCACAGATACGCAGTATTTT	CASSRPTSGGAVSTDTQYF
TRBV12-3/TRBV12-4	.	TRBD1	TRBJ2-3	TGTGCCAGCAGTGCCCGGATAGGGGGCACGACAGATACGCAGTATTTT	CASSARIGGTTDTQYF
TRBV7-9	.	TRBD1	TRBJ2-7	TGTGCCAGCAGCCCCGATACAGGGGGCAACGAGCAGTACTTC	CASSPDTGGNEQYF
TRBV10-3	few	TRBD2	TRBJ2-3	TGTGCCATCAGTGCGGCAGGGACTAGCGGGGGGACGGGCACAGATACGCAGTATTTT	CAISAAGTSGGTGTDTQYF
TRBV4-3	few	.	TRBJ2-7	TGCGCCAGCAGCCAAGACCCGGGGCACCCCTACGAGCAGTACTTC	CASSQDPGHPYEQYF
TRBV12-3/TRBV12-4	.	.	TRBJ2-3	TGTGCCAGCAGTTTCGACCTCGAGGGGACAGATACGCAGTATTTT	CASSFDLEGTDTQYF
TRBV30	many	TRBD1	TRBJ2-3	TGTGCCTGGAGTGGGGGACAGTGGGGCACAGATACGCAGTATTTT	CAWSGGQWGTDTQYF
TRBV12-3/TRBV12-4	.	TRBD1	TRBJ1-1	TGTGCCAGCACCGGGACAGGGGGGGTGAACACTGAAGCTTTCTTT	CASTGTGGVNTEAFF
TRBV6-2/TRBV6-3	.	.	TRBJ1-1	TGTGCCAGCAGCCACAAGGGGACTGAAGCTTTCTTT	CASSHKGTEAFF
TRBV12-3/TRBV12-4	few	TRBD2	TRBJ2-1	TGTGCCAGCAGGGGGACTAGCGGGGGGGCGTATGAGCAGTTCTTC	CASRGTSGGAYEQFF
TRBV5-1	.	.	TRBJ2-5	TGCGCCAGCAGCTTGGAGTTGGGGAAGGAGACCCAGTACTTC	CASSLELGKETQYF